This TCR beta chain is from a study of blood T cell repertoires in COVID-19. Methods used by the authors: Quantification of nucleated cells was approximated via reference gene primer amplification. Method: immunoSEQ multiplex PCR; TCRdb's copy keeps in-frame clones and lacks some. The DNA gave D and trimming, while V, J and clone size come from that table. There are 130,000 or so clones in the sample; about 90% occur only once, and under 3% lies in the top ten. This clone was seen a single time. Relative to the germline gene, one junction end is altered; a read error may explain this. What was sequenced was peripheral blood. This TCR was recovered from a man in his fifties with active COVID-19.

This CDR3 reads CASSLSQGEETQYF. In DNA form, the CDR3 reads TGTGCTAGCAGCCTTAGTCAGGGGGAAGAGACCCAGTACTTC. The rearrangement joins TRBV7-7 to TRBJ2-5; the match to TRBD1 covers 7 bases. The CDR3 runs 14 residues. CDR1 is SSHAT, CDR2 FNYEAQ, per germline (reference sequence).